The T cell receptor beta chain under discussion was sequenced for a study of blood T cell repertoires in COVID-19 (dated by TCRdb to between 2020 and 2021). With regard to the full study: Samples from collaborators originated in the United States, Italy and Spain and spanned both the acute and convalescent phases of COVID-19. Sample metadata almost always included a de-identified subject ID, COVID-19 status, age in years and sex. Samples came from the ongoing ImmuneRACE study (first 160 participants) plus 1,254 subjects from 6 global collaborators. The dataset comprised deeply sampled blood TCRbeta repertoires from subjects exposed to, actively infected with, or recovered from COVID-19. The prospective study material was composed of cDNA or gDNA derived from T cells, B-cell-depleted T cells, or PBMCs. The repertoires were made available in a free public database intended to serve as a resource for research on the immune response to SARS-CoV-2. Where available, HLA class I and class II types were taken from metadata supplied by the sample provider and were not determined by assay-based typing.

A note on this clone: This clone's antigen is unknown. No base quality information exists; no much larger clone differs at one position.

Overall results and qualifications from the work: Clinical and demographic metadata were provided uncurated, with the amount varying by source and participant.

Samples from volunteer blood donors who had recovered from COVID-19 were contributed by a second Seattle source. Each collaborating institution followed its own protocols to collect whole blood in K2EDTA tubes. For TCRbeta analysis, collaborators shipped samples as frozen whole blood, isolated PBMCs, or DNA extracted from either of those sample types. According to the germline V gene, CDR1 reads SNHLY and CDR2 reads FYNNEI. The CDR3, from cysteine to phenylalanine, totals 21 residues. The sequence is cut down to CDR3 DNA, 63 bases in frame from base 1. The V end gives up 6 bases and the J end 1 base, leaving 20 bases in the junction not matched to a gene. TCRbeta CDR3 regions were amplified from genomic DNA by means of the immunoSEQ Assay, a bias-controlled multiplex PCR. The authors' pipeline ran thus. Within the assay, amplification of reference gene primers was used to estimate how many nucleated cells each sample contained. To quantify the absolute abundance of each unique TCRbeta CDR3 rearrangement, sequence reads were collapsed and filtered. For each sample, productive Simpson clonality was calculated as the square root of Simpson's diversity index over productive rearrangements. Drawn from immuneACCESS, this table holds only the in-frame rearrangements with V and J called that TCRdb kept. Clones are partly lost; checked studies trace under half to an unresolved V gene and leave the rest unexplained. The V and J calls and the clone size are those of that table, but D and trimming were determined from the DNA. This sample lists 200,000 to 300,000 clones; roughly 88% were detected once. Under 2.5% of the sample lies in the top ten.

The origin of this receptor is a man aged 40-50 years who had recovered from COVID-19. The sequence links TRBV2 to TRBJ2-3, with TRBD2 identical over 12 junction bases. Sequenced input: peripheral blood. CDR3 region: CASRGTSGALAGGGGTDTQYF. The DNA is TGTGCCAGCAGGGGGACCTCGGGTGCACTAGCGGGAGGTGGGGGCACAGATACGCAGTATTTT.